This T cell receptor (beta chain) was identified in a study of Graves' ophthalmopathy and Graves' hyperthyroidism. This clonotype occurred once. The conserved closing phenylalanine or tryptophan is absent in this CDR3, likely reflecting a read error. Disease in donors with ophthalmopathy had moderate-to-severe activity, CAS ≥3, NOSPECS ≥4 and under 3 months' duration. Investigators amplified TCR beta CDR3 regions from RNA transcripts. The first-round RT-PCR employed HTBI primers together with the Qiagen OneStep RT-PCR kit. A multiplex PCR was then performed as the second round. MiXCR, applied by TCRdb to the multiplex PCR reads, yields one record per CDR3 protein. The sample has almost 750,000 distinct CDR3 sequences; 40% are singletons. From germline, CDR1 is SGHAT and CDR2 FQDESV (reference sequence). This CDR3 has 14 residues. V was shortened by 2 bases and J by 8 bases, with 15 bases between the two germline ends.

The chain has TRBV11-1 and TRBJ1-2; D remains unclear. This clonotype originated in an adult man with Graves' ophthalmopathy. The sample was peripheral blood. DNA of the CDR3: TGTGCCAGCAGCTTAATGTGGCAAGAGAGAGGCTACACCCTC. Protein product: CASSLMWQERGYTL.